Each of the 8 T cell receptor beta chains below was sequenced from the same sample in a study of Ad26.COV2.S vaccination and SARS-CoV-2 variants. Data came from immunoSEQ multiplex PCR; TCRdb stores just in-frame clones and leaves some out. This sample has around 300,000 clones; about 87% occur once, and the top ten carry around 6.6%. This sample's treatment: roughly 18 received Ad26.COV2.S at low or high dose, single or two shots; roughly 5 received placebo; per-sample allocation not given. On day 63 after the first injection, vaccine and placebo recipients gave samples. This material consisted of peripheral blood, taken in a trial of Ad26.COV2.S vaccine versus placebo. These receptor sequences come from a person aged 18-65 years who received the Ad26.COV2.S COVID-19 vaccine or a placebo.

This sequence joins TRBV7-8 and TRBJ2-4, with a tentative D call TRBD1 (6 bases). Germline CDR1 and CDR2: SGHVS and FQNEAQ. V was shortened by 4 bases and J by 0 bases, with 28 bases between the two germline ends. This CDR3 contains 21 residues. The CDR3 nucleotides are TGTGCCAGCAGCTCGCCGACAGGCCGATCTTCGCATCAACTAGCCAAAAACATTCAGTACTTC. Its protein is CASSSPTGRSSHQLAKNIQYF. Drawing the rest from reference TRBV7-8 and TRBJ2-4, the complete variable domain is GAGVSQSPRYKVAKRGQDVALRCDPISGHVSLFWYQQALGQGPEFLTYFQNEAQLDKSGLPSDRFFAERPEGSVSTLKIQRTQQEDSAVYLCASSSPTGRSSHQLAKNIQYFGAGTRLSVL.

The genes are TRBV19 and TRBJ1-4; possible D gene TRBD1, 5 bases. CDR1 is LNHDA and CDR2 is SQIVND in the germline V gene (reference sequence). This CDR3 has 16 residues. With 7 bases removed from V and 0 bases from J, the gap between germline ends came to 15 bases. This CDR3 reads CASIRTPRATNEKLFF. The CDR3 DNA follows: TGTGCCAGTATACGGACCCCCAGGGCAACTAATGAAAAACTGTTTTTT.

This clone appeared once. The chain has TRBV6-6 and TRBJ2-1, with 8 bases fitting TRBD1. The CDR3 extends over 12 amino acids. Germline CDR1 is MNHNY and CDR2 is SVGAGI (reference sequence). V dropped 4 bases and J dropped 10; count of bases not matched to a gene: 3. CDR3 residues: CASSSWTGEQFF. The CDR3 nucleotides are TGTGCCAGCAGTTCATGGACAGGGGAGCAGTTCTTC.

CDR3 in DNA: TGTGCCAGCAGCGACGACAGGGGGCTAACCGGGGAGCTGTTTTTT. As protein: CASSDDRGLTGELFF. The chain links TRBV5-4 to TRBJ2-2, with 10 bases fitting TRBD1. The CDR3 sequence is 15 residues long. Germline assignment: CDR1 SGHNT and CDR2 YYREEE (reference sequence). The V gene end was trimmed by 4 bases and the J gene end by 5 bases; junction bases not matched to a gene: 5.

This clone was recorded only once. The V and J genes are TRBV7-9 and TRBJ1-3; a possible D gene is TRBD1 (5 bases). In germline, CDR1 is SEHNR, CDR2 FQNEAQ (reference sequence). CDR3 size: 17 residues. V gave up 0 bases and J gave up 1 base, with 13 bases separating them. Written as DNA, the CDR3 is TGTGCCAGCAGCTTAGCGGGGAGACAGTTATCTGGAAACACCATATATTTT. Its protein product is CASSLAGRQLSGNTIYF. The full variable domain, its missing parts supplied by reference TRBV7-9 and TRBJ1-3, is DTGVSQNPRHKITKRGQNVTFRCDPISEHNRLYWYRQTLGQGPEFLTYFQNEAQLEKSRLLSDRFSAERPKGSFSTLEIQRTEQGDSAMYLCASSLAGRQLSGNTIYFGEGSWLTVV.

The sample holds a few counts of this clone. The chain carries TRBV7-9 and TRBJ2-1; 10 bases line up with TRBD2. Germline V gives CDR1 SEHNR, CDR2 FQNEAQ (reference sequence). The CDR3 contains 15 residues. Germline trimming cut 5 bases from V and 4 bases from J; bases unmatched to any gene: 5. The CDR3 nucleotides are TGTGCCAGCAGCAATCTAGCGGGGGTGTACAATGAGCAGTTCTTC. Its protein product is CASSNLAGVYNEQFF. Drawing the rest from reference TRBV7-9 and TRBJ2-1, the complete variable domain is DTGVSQNPRHKITKRGQNVTFRCDPISEHNRLYWYRQTLGQGPEFLTYFQNEAQLEKSRLLSDRFSAERPKGSFSTLEIQRTEQGDSAMYLCASSNLAGVYNEQFFGPGTRLTVL.

The genes are TRBV9 and TRBJ2-7; 8 bases match TRBD1. The CDR3 covers 15 residues. Germline CDR1 SGDLS, CDR2 YYNGEE. Unmatched junction bases numbered 4, after V lost 0 bases and J lost 2 bases. CDR3 bases: TGTGCCAGCAGCGTAGAGGGACAGGACCCCTACGAGCAGTACTTC. This translates into CASSVEGQDPYEQYF.

This chain uses TRBV11-2 with TRBJ2-7; TRBD1 is a possible D gene (5 bases). This CDR3 spans 16 amino acids. Germline values: CDR1 SGHAT, CDR2 FQNNGV. V shed 3 bases and J shed 4 bases, with 19 bases lying between them. The CDR3 region is CASSLIQGKVVYEQYF. The CDR3 region has the DNA TGTGCCAGCAGCTTGATTCAGGGAAAGGTGGTGTACGAGCAGTACTTC.